This TCR beta chain came from a study of shared clonotypes between healthy human individuals. The overall study: Donors consisted of two women and three men between 18 and 49.

A split of CD4+ cells into CD45RA+ naive and CD45RA-negative memory subsets was performed. In the case of this clone: What it binds is not known.

Sequenced by immunoSEQ multiplex PCR; TCRdb stores in-frame clones only, minus some. The table records over 850,000 clones, more than 75% of them present only once. The CDR3 has 15 residues. V was shortened by 2 bases and J by 3 bases, with 12 bases between the two germline ends. CDR1 and CDR2 from the germline V gene are SGDLS and YYNGEE. Findings of the study overall: Among donors, clonotype sharing was expected to be affected by sequencing depth. The four-donor shared clonotypes exceeded non-shared clonotypes in generation probability, with non-shared ones scoring lower.

The genes are TRBV9 and TRBJ1-5; D is ambiguous. Material: memory CD4+ T cells from PBMCs. Subset given: CD45RA-negative fraction. This clonotype was obtained from a man between 18 and 35 years old in good health. Some clones in this sample may be carry-over from other donors' samples. The CDR3 bases are TGTGCCAGCAGCGTCTCGGACGGATACAATCAGCCCCAGCATTTT. Translation gives CASSVSDGYNQPQHF.